Below, 14 T cell receptor beta chains from the same sample are listed, as sequenced in a study of blood T cell repertoires in COVID-19. Produced via immunoSEQ multiplex PCR; TCRdb's table is partial and in-frame only. Here the sample spans fewer than 150,000 clones, approximately 87% being singletons. Sequenced material: peripheral blood. Source of these receptors: a woman in her fifties or sixties with acute or convalescent COVID-19.

V usage is TRBV19 and J usage is TRBJ2-1; D ambiguous. The germline V gene encodes CDR1 LNHDA and CDR2 SQIVND (reference sequence). The CDR3 runs 12 residues. V was pared by 1 base and J by 13 bases, with 11 bases between. CDR3 sequence (DNA): TGTGCCAGTAGTATAGTGGGCACTCGACAGTTCTTC. Protein: CASSIVGTRQFF.

This clone was found once. The rearrangement joins TRBV5-1 to TRBJ1-2, with a weak D call TRBD1 (5 bases). Germline lookup yields CDR1 SGHRS and CDR2 YFSETQ. Trimming removed 1 base at V and 7 bases at J, with 20 bases between. CDR3 length: 16 residues. The DNA for the CDR3 is TGCGCCAGCAGCTTGTTACCGGGCAGGGATAGATTTGGCTACACCTTC. Amino acids: CASSLLPGRDRFGYTF.

The chain is built from TRBV25-1 and TRBJ1-2; D not certain. CDR1 and CDR2 (germline): MGHDK, SYGVNS. The germline V and J ends were trimmed by 8 bases and 4 bases, with 8 bases remaining between them. The CDR3 has 11 residues. The CDR3 protein is CASFDFYGYTF. The CDR3 nucleotides read TGTGCCAGCTTCGACTTCTATGGCTACACCTTC.

The chain uses TRBV6-1 and TRBJ2-7; tentatively, D is TRBD2 (5 bases). Germline assignment: CDR1 MNHNS and CDR2 SASEGT. This CDR3 spans 14 amino acids. With 4 bases removed from V and 1 base from J, the gap between germline ends came to 11 bases. The CDR3 region has the DNA TGTGCCAGCAGTGCCCCCCGGGAATCCTACGAGCAGTACGTC. The encoded protein is CASSAPRESYEQYV.

V is TRBV7-9 and J is TRBJ1-5, with TRBD1 matching 7 bases. Germline V lookup: CDR1 SEHNR, CDR2 FQNEAQ (reference sequence). Trimming cost V 4 bases and J 4 bases; bases outside gene matches: 13. The CDR3 contains 17 residues. DNA for the CDR3: TGTGCCAGCAGCTCCCGACAGGGAATAAGTGGAAATCAGCCCCAGCATTTT. Protein sequence: CASSSRQGISGNQPQHF.

This clone was picked up a small number of times. The gene calls are TRBV5-4 and TRBJ1-4; 8 positions match TRBD1. V dropped 4 bases and J dropped 6; count of bases not matched to a gene: 11. The CDR3 spans 16 residues. The germline V gene encodes CDR1 SGHNT and CDR2 YYREEE (reference sequence). In DNA form, the CDR3 reads TGTGCCAGCAGCAACGAAGGGGGACAGGCAGATGAAAAACTGTTTTTT. Translation: CASSNEGGQADEKLFF.

This sequence joins TRBV12-3 or TRBV12-4 and TRBJ1-1; D is unclear. This CDR3 comprises 13 residues. V was shortened by 0 bases and J by 10 bases, with 12 bases between the two germline ends. CDR3 loop: CASSLASRVGAFF. The CDR3 region has the DNA TGTGCCAGCAGTTTAGCTTCGAGGGTCGGAGCTTTCTTT.

This CDR3 reads CASSLAGGRANEQFF. The CDR3 nucleotides read TGTGCCAGCAGCTTAGCGGGAGGAAGGGCGAATGAGCAGTTCTTC. V usage is TRBV11-2 and J usage is TRBJ2-1; TRBD2 agrees at 7 bases. This CDR3 is built from 15 residues. Germline V gene data show CDR1 as SGHAT and CDR2 as FQNNGV. The trim removed 1 base at V and 7 bases at J, leaving 7 bases unmatched.

The count of this clone is one. The chain has TRBV11-2 and TRBJ1-1; 7 bases line up with TRBD1. This CDR3 spans 13 amino acids. V was clipped by 6 bases and J by 8 bases; unmatched bases: 9. CDR1 and CDR2 (germline): SGHAT, FQNNGV. In DNA, the CDR3 is TGTGCCAGCAGTCCCACAGGGGCGGCAGAAGCTTTCTTT. The encoded protein is CASSPTGAAEAFF.

This clone came up once. This chain uses TRBV11-3 with TRBJ2-7; weak D call: TRBD1 (6 bases). The CDR3 sequence is 13 residues long. CDR1 and CDR2 from the germline V gene are SGHNT and YENEEA. Between the trimmed V and J ends, which lost 1 base and 3 bases, there was a span of 7 bases. In DNA, the CDR3 is TGTGCCAGCAGCTTAGCCAGGGGCTACGAGCAGTACTTC. It yields the protein CASSLARGYEQYF.

V gene TRBV28 combines with J gene TRBJ2-5; TRBD1 matches at 7 bases. Germline values: CDR1 MDHEN, CDR2 SYDVKM. V shed 5 bases and J 7 bases; nucleotides not matched to a gene: 10. The CDR3 length is 14 residues. CDR3 in DNA: TGTGCCAGCAGTCCAGGGGGAAGCATAAGGACCCAGTACTTC. It translates to CASSPGGSIRTQYF.

The chain employs TRBV27 and TRBJ1-6, with a weak D call TRBD1 (6 bases). The CDR3 runs to 15 residues. The ends were cut back, 9 bases at V and 6 bases at J, with 18 bases in the middle. The germline V gene has CDR1 MNHEY and CDR2 SMNVEV (reference sequence). The CDR3 loop reads CASRPGGQLNSPLHF. The CDR3 coding sequence is TGTGCCAGTAGACCCGGAGGACAGCTTAATTCACCCCTCCACTTT.

The CDR3 DNA follows: TGTGCCAGCAGTTACCCAACAGGGGGAGGTGAAAAACTGTTTTTT. This sequence encodes CASSYPTGGGEKLFF. This chain uses TRBV6-2 or TRBV6-3 with TRBJ1-4; TRBD1 aligns across 8 bases. Germline V gene data show CDR1 as MNHEY and CDR2 as SVGEGT. Trimming cost V 2 bases and J 7 bases; bases outside gene matches: 6. This CDR3 region has 15 residues.

The chain couples TRBV6-1 to TRBJ1-3; a weak D match, TRBD1 (6 bases). The CDR3 extends over 15 amino acids. The V end was cut by 1 base, the J end by 4 bases, with 11 bases between. The V gene's germline CDR1 is MNHNS and CDR2 SASEGT. In nucleotides, the CDR3 is TGTGCCAGCAGTGAAGGGACAGTGGGAGGAAACACCATATATTTT. Its protein product is CASSEGTVGGNTIYF.